The source of this T cell receptor (beta chain) is a study of PD-1 blockade in classical Hodgkin lymphoma. Sequenced by immunoSEQ multiplex PCR; TCRdb stores in-frame clones only, minus some. The profile shows tens of thousands of clones, more than 75% of them singletons. Overall study results and limits: Possible causes of repertoire differences, disease activity or prior therapy, remain undefined.

Note on this clone: Its antigen is as yet unknown.

Germline loops: CDR1 MRHNA, CDR2 SNTAGT. Deletions cut 0 bases from V and 7 bases from J, with 10 bases between. This CDR3 comprises 14 residues. Each of the patients experienced relapse following autologous stem cell transplantation, and their brentuximab vedotin exposure differed. The chain joins TRBV6-4 to TRBJ1-5; D is unresolved. Source: peripheral blood mononuclear cells (PBMCs), taken at baseline. This TCR derives from a human donor with classical Hodgkin lymphoma. Written as DNA, the CDR3 is TGTGCCAGCAGTGACTCCCACGGAGGGCAGCCCCAGCATTTT. It translates to CASSDSHGGQPQHF.